What follows describes a single TCR beta chain. What it recognizes is unknown. The V segment lost 0 bases and the J segment 2 bases; nucleotides outside the gene matches: 3. CDR3 length: 16 amino acids. The V gene's germline CDR1 is SGDLS and CDR2 YYNGEE. Next came a second PCR, run for roughly 6 to 11 cycles, which used a sample-barcoded 5' primer along with a J-beta primer mix. Through a template-switch adaptor with 12 random nucleotides, each cDNA molecule received a tag. TCRdb reanalysed the 5' RACE reads using MiXCR and keeps one entry per CDR3 protein. Of 850,000 to 1,000,000 distinct CDR3 sequences listed, under 50% were seen once; the top ten hold 13%. This record belongs to a study of blood T cells in healthy people across ages. Findings of the study overall: Expanded clonotype shifts may have been confounded, as the donors had an unknown CMV status.

This chain connects TRBV9 to TRBJ2-2, with TRBD1 identical over 8 bases. The sequence was obtained from a man aged 25 to 40 in good health. Input material: blood. CDR3 sequence: CASSVVGQGNTGELFF. For the CDR3, the DNA is TGTGCCAGCAGCGTAGTAGGACAGGGAAACACCGGGGAGCTGTTTTTT.